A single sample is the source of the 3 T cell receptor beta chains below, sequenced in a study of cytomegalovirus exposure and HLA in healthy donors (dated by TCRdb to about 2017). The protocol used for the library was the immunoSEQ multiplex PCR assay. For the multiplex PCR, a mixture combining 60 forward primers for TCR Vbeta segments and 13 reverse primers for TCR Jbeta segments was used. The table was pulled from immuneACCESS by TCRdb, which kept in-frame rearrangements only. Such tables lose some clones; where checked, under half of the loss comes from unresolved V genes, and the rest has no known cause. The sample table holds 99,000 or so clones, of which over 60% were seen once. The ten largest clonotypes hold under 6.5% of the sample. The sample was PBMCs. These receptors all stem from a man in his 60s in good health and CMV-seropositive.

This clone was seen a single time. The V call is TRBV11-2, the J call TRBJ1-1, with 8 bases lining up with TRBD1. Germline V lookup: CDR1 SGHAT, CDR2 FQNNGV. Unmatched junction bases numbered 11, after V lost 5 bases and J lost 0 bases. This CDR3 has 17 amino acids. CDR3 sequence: CASSSRDRKVLNTEAFF. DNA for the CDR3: TGTGCCAGCAGCAGCCGGGACAGGAAAGTTCTGAACACTGAAGCTTTCTTT.

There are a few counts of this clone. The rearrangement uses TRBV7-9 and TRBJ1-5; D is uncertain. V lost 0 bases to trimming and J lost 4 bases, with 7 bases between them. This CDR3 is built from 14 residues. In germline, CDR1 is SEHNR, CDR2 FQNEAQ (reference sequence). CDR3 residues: CASSLAGGNQPQHF. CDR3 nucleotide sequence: TGTGCCAGCAGCTTAGCAGGAGGGAATCAGCCCCAGCATTTT.

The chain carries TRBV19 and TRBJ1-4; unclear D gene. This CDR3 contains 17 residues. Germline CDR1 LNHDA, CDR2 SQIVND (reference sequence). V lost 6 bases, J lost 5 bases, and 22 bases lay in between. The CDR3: CASRGLAVSGGNEKLFF. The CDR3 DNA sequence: TGTGCCAGTAGGGGATTAGCAGTGTCCGGCGGGAATGAAAAACTGTTTTTT.